This entry lists 11 T cell receptor beta chains sequenced from one sample in a study of PD-L1 blockade in urothelial cancer. Time point here: pretreatment peripheral blood. Profiling relied on immunoSEQ multiplex PCR, and the TCRdb table lists in-frame clones only, not all of them. Seen here are around 66,000 clones, roughly four fifths observed once, and the top ten hold 1.5% to 2%. Source: PBMCs, taken around atezolizumab (anti-PD-L1) treatment. The receptors derive from a man between 65 and 85 years old with urothelial cancer.

The chain couples TRBV6-6 to TRBJ2-4, with D perhaps matching TRBD1 (5 bases). The V end lost 7 bases, the J end lost 0 bases, and 13 bases lay between the germline ends. This CDR3 region has 15 residues. CDR1 is MNHNY and CDR2 is SVGAGI in the germline V gene (reference sequence). CDR3 in amino acids: CASKKDSLAKNIQYF. The CDR3, as DNA: TGTGCCAGCAAGAAAGACAGTTTAGCCAAAAACATTCAGTACTTC.

This chain connects TRBV29-1 to TRBJ2-7; TRBD2 agrees at 9 bases. The V gene's germline CDR1 is SQVTM and CDR2 ANQGSEA. V shed 1 base and J 4 bases; nucleotides not matched to a gene: 8. The CDR3 runs to 15 residues. Here the CDR3 DNA reads TGCAGCGTTGAAGTGGGGCTAGCGGGATTATACGAGCAGTACTTC. It codes for CSVEVGLAGLYEQYF.

V gene TRBV9 combines with J gene TRBJ2-2; maybe TRBD2 (6 bases). The V end lost 0 bases, the J end lost 5 bases, and 11 bases lay between the germline ends. The CDR3 runs to 15 residues. Germline loops: CDR1 SGDLS, CDR2 YYNGEE. DNA for the CDR3: TGTGCCAGCAGCGTAGAGGTCGGAGGGACCGGGGAGCTGTTTTTT. The encoded protein is CASSVEVGGTGELFF.

This clone was counted once. The chain recombines TRBV14 with TRBJ2-1, with 8 positions matching TRBD1. Trimming cost V 1 base and J 6 bases; bases outside gene matches: 8. Germline loops: CDR1 SGHDN, CDR2 FVKESK. The CDR3 runs 16 residues. The CDR3 coding sequence is TGTGCCAGCAGCCAAGTCGGCCAGGGGGCTTTCAATGAGCAGTTCTTC. Protein product: CASSQVGQGAFNEQFF.

V usage is TRBV9 and J usage is TRBJ1-3; maybe TRBD1 (6 bases). Germline V lookup: CDR1 SGDLS, CDR2 YYNGEE. This CDR3 is built from 14 residues. Trimming cost V 6 bases and J 2 bases, with 12 bases left between them. CDR3 nucleotides: TGTGCCAGCATGCAGGGGACCACTGGAAACACCATATATTTT. It yields the protein CASMQGTTGNTIYF.

The chain uses TRBV11-3 and TRBJ2-3; TRBD2 aligns across 10 bases. Germline V gene sequence: CDR1 SGHNT, CDR2 YENEEA. This CDR3 is 15 amino acids long. The V segment lost 5 bases and the J segment 4 bases; nucleotides outside the gene matches: 6. CDR3 protein: CASSRLAGGADTQYF. The CDR3 DNA reads as TGTGCCAGCAGCCGTTTAGCGGGAGGTGCAGATACGCAGTATTTT.

The chain links TRBV11-3 to TRBJ2-1; a possible D gene is TRBD1 (5 bases). Trimming took 4 bases from V and 7 from J, leaving 17 bases between them. The CDR3 contains 15 residues. The germline CDR1 and CDR2 sequences are SGHNT and YENEEA. The CDR3 DNA is TGTGCCAGCAGCTCCACGATATCTCAGGGAAATGAGCAGTTCTTC. This gives the protein CASSSTISQGNEQFF.

This chain links TRBV18 with TRBJ1-1; no clear D. Germline loops: CDR1 KGHSH, CDR2 LQKENI. Trimming removed 1 base at V and 3 bases at J, with 6 bases between. The CDR3 has 13 residues. This CDR3 is CASSPRTDTEAFF. The CDR3 region has the DNA TGTGCCAGCTCACCACGAACAGACACTGAAGCTTTCTTT.

This clone was recorded once. Other DNA sequences in the same sample also yield this CDR3. The V gene is TRBV7-2, the J gene TRBJ2-7, with 7 bases lining up with TRBD1. Germline CDR1 is SGHTA and CDR2 is FQGNSA. CDR3 length equals 15 residues. J was trimmed by 0 bases and V by 2 bases; bases with no gene match: 4. CDR3 bases: TGTGCCAGCAGCTTAACGGGACAGAACTCCTACGAGCAGTACTTC. Translating it yields CASSLTGQNSYEQYF.

CDR3 bases: TGTGCCAGCAGCTACGACAGGAACTCTCCTGGCTACACCTTC. It specifies CASSYDRNSPGYTF. The gene calls are TRBV7-2 and TRBJ1-2; perhaps TRBD1 as D (6 bases). In germline, CDR1 is SGHTA, CDR2 FQGNSA. The CDR3 length is 14 residues. V dropped 4 bases and J dropped 7 bases, with 16 bases sitting between them. The full variable domain, rest sourced from reference TRBV7-2 and TRBJ1-2, is GAGVSQSPSNKVTEKGKDVELRCDPISGHTALYWYRQSLGQGLEFLIYFQGNSAPDKSGLPSDRFSAERTGGSVSTLTIQRTQQEDSAVYLCASSYDRNSPGYTFGSGTRLTVV.

This clone was observed a few times. This sequence joins TRBV7-9 and TRBJ2-7; 9 nucleotides agree with TRBD1. The trim removed 4 bases at V and 0 bases at J, leaving 4 bases unmatched. Germline V gene lookup returns CDR1 SEHNR and CDR2 FQNEAQ (reference sequence). The CDR3 is 15 amino acids. The CDR3 reads CASSSRDRDSYEQYF. CDR3 bases: TGTGCCAGCAGCTCCCGGGACAGGGACTCCTACGAGCAGTACTTC.